The 21 T cell receptor beta chains in this list originate from one sample, sequenced in a study of T cells in Graves' hyperthyroidism and ophthalmopathy. It was RNA transcripts that yielded the amplified TCR beta CDR3 regions. The study used the HTBI primer set for a first-round RT-PCR of the TCR CDR3. In TCRdb, the multiplex PCR reads were re-called with MiXCR into one record per CDR3 protein. The sample includes about 720,000 distinct CDR3 sequences, about a sixth of them seen just once. Material for sequencing was blood. The receptors were sampled from a man younger than 30 with Graves' hyperthyroidism.

Details on this clonotype: An end of the junction differs from the germline gene, which may be a read error. The chain couples TRBV5-6 to TRBJ2-2, with D perhaps being TRBD1 or TRBD2 (5 bases each). The CDR3 totals 14 residues. Germline CDR1 SGHDT, CDR2 YYEEEE. The CDR3 loop reads CVSSPGTNTGELFF. The DNA of the CDR3 is TGTGTCAGCAGTCCCGGGACCAACACCGGGGAGCTGTTTTTT.

This chain uses TRBV3-1 with TRBJ2-7; 10 bases are a match to TRBD2. CDR1 LGHDT and CDR2 YNNKEL come from the germline V gene (reference sequence). This CDR3 has 17 amino acids. With 1 base clipped from V and 3 bases from J, the junction kept 9 bases outside the gene matches. The CDR3, as DNA: TGTGCCAGCAGCCAAGGGCTAGCGGGAGTAAACCACTACGAGCAGTACTTC. Amino acids: CASSQGLAGVNHYEQYF.

This clonotype appeared many times. The chain has TRBV3-1 and TRBJ1-5, with 11 bases that match TRBD1. V was pared by 1 base and J by 6 bases, with 2 bases of the junction left unmatched. The CDR3 contains 15 residues. Germline V gives CDR1 LGHDT, CDR2 YNNKEL (reference sequence). The CDR3 DNA reads TGTGCCAGCAGCCAAGGGACAGGGGGCGTTCAGCCCCAGCATTTT. Amino acids: CASSQGTGGVQPQHF.

This clonotype appeared many times. The chain joins TRBV27 to TRBJ1-5, with 7 bases matching TRBD1. The J segment lost 5 bases and the V segment lost 3 bases, leaving 7 bases of the junction unmatched. CDR1 is MNHEY, CDR2 SMNVEV, per germline (reference sequence). This CDR3 has 15 amino acids. In DNA, the CDR3 is TGTGCCAGCAGTTTCGAAGGGGGCGCAGATCAGCCCCAGCATTTT. This gives the protein CASSFEGGADQPQHF.

In this sample, this clonotype turned up a few times. The rearrangement uses TRBV7-2 and TRBJ1-1; D call uncertain. The length of the CDR3 is 16 residues. Trimming pared 2 bases from V and 0 bases from J, leaving 13 bases between. CDR1 SGHTA and CDR2 FQGNSA come from the germline V gene. CDR3 region: CASSLTPHPLNTEAFF. CDR3 bases: TGTGCCAGCAGCTTAACGCCCCACCCCTTGAACACTGAAGCTTTCTTT.

This clonotype has at least ten counts. The rearrangement links TRBV30 to TRBJ1-1, with a possible D match to TRBD1 (6 bases). V gave up 0 bases and J gave up 3 bases, with 11 bases separating them. CDR1 and CDR2 from the germline V gene are GTSNPN and SVGIG (reference sequence). The CDR3 length is 14 residues. The CDR3 region has the DNA TGTGCCTGGAGTGTTCGGGGGCGTTACACTGAAGCTTTCTTT. Its protein is CAWSVRGRYTEAFF.

This clonotype was seen a few times. The gene calls are TRBV5-1 and TRBJ1-1; D possibly corresponds to TRBD1 (5 bases). Germline V gene lookup returns CDR1 SGHRS and CDR2 YFSETQ. The ends were cut back, 0 bases at V and 5 bases at J, with 14 bases in the middle. The CDR3 is 15 amino acids. DNA of the CDR3: TGCGCCAGCAGCTTGGGGGGGTTGGTTGGTACTGAAGCTTTCTTT. Residues: CASSLGGLVGTEAFF. The full variable domain, rest sourced from reference TRBV5-1 and TRBJ1-1, is KAGVTQTPRYLIKTRGQQVTLSCSPISGHRSVSWYQQTPGQGLQFLFEYFSETQRNKGNFPGRFSGRQFSNSRSEMNVSTLELGDSALYLCASSLGGLVGTEAFFGQGTRLTVV.

The genes are TRBV11-3 and TRBJ2-1, with D perhaps TRBD2 (6 bases). The CDR3 length is 14 residues. Germline CDR1 is SGHNT and CDR2 is YENEEA. The germline V and J ends were trimmed by 2 bases and 14 bases, with 19 bases remaining between them. The CDR3 DNA sequence: TGTGCCAGCAGCTTACCTTCGGAGGGTCCCAAGGAGTTCTTC. This sequence encodes CASSLPSEGPKEFF.

This clonotype was counted only a few times. The genes are TRBV11-3 and TRBJ2-1; 7 bases fit TRBD2. Germline CDR1 and CDR2: SGHNT and YENEEA. Trimming removed 3 bases from V and 9 bases from J; junction bases left unmatched: 8. The CDR3 covers 14 residues. CDR3 sequence reads: CASSLGGTTGEQFF. The CDR3 coding sequence is TGTGCCAGCAGCTTGGGGGGGACCACGGGTGAGCAGTTCTTC.

This clonotype came up a few times. The chain recombines TRBV7-2 with TRBJ1-1, with TRBD1 matching 7 bases. The length of the CDR3 is 13 residues. Germline CDR1 reads SGHTA; CDR2 reads FQGNSA. V was pared by 1 base and J by 13 bases, with 9 bases of the junction left unmatched. The CDR3 loop is CASSLVSGTAGFF. The CDR3 bases are TGTGCCAGCAGCTTAGTATCTGGGACAGCCGGTTTCTTT.

Ten or more counts support this clonotype. This sequence joins TRBV28 and TRBJ2-7; perhaps TRBD1 as D (5 bases). The germline gives CDR1 MDHEN, CDR2 SYDVKM. V lost 3 bases and J lost 9, with 12 bases in between. The CDR3 is 12 amino acids. CDR3 DNA: TGTGCCAGCAGTTTGGGGAATACAGGGCAGTACTTC. Its translation is CASSLGNTGQYF.

A few counts support this clonotype. The chain links TRBV7-9 to TRBJ2-3, with TRBD2 matching 11 bases. This CDR3 has 17 amino acids. The V gene's germline CDR1 is SEHNR and CDR2 FQNEAQ (reference sequence). V shed 6 bases, J shed 2 bases, and the junction held 10 bases outside the gene matches. The DNA of the CDR3 is TGTGCCAGCAGACATTCGGGACTAGCGGAGGCCACAGATACGCAGTATTTT. It encodes CASRHSGLAEATDTQYF.

This clonotype was counted ten times or more. The V gene is TRBV27, the J gene TRBJ2-5; D is perhaps TRBD2 (6 bases). V was clipped by 3 bases and J by 5 bases, with 16 bases between them. Germline V CDR1 and CDR2: MNHEY, SMNVEV (reference sequence). The CDR3 length is 15 residues. The DNA of the CDR3 is TGTGCCAGCAGTTTCCTAGGGGCAGGAGGGGAGACCCAGTACTTC. Its translation is CASSFLGAGGETQYF.

The rearrangement uses TRBV6-5 and TRBJ1-1, with D possibly matching TRBD1 (6 bases). The CDR3 loop spans 15 amino acids. Germline CDR1 and CDR2: MNHEY and SVGAGI. V dropped 4 bases and J dropped 2 bases, with 14 bases sitting between them. CDR3 bases: TGTGCCAGCAGTTTGAACAGGGCCACAAACACTGAAGCTTTCTTT. It is translated as CASSLNRATNTEAFF.

This clonotype occurred a few times. The CDR3 nucleotides read TGTGCCAGCAGTGAAAGAATAACAGTAAATTTCTCTGAAGCTTTCTTT. Translating gives CASSERITVNFSEAFF. The chain is built from TRBV2 and TRBJ1-1; D not resolved. Trimming cost V 2 bases and J 6 bases, with 19 bases left between them. CDR3 length: 16 amino acids. Germline values: CDR1 SNHLY, CDR2 FYNNEI.

This chain connects TRBV28 to TRBJ2-5; D unclear. The V gene's germline CDR1 is MDHEN and CDR2 SYDVKM. This CDR3 is 13 amino acids long. The V and J ends lost 7 bases and 1 base respectively, with 10 bases between them. The CDR3 loop reads CASTAESQETQYF. The CDR3 coding sequence is TGTGCCAGCACAGCAGAGTCCCAAGAGACCCAGTACTTC.

There are a few counts of this clonotype. The V call is TRBV2, the J call TRBJ2-7; possibly TRBD1 or TRBD2 for D (5 bases each). Germline lookup yields CDR1 SNHLY and CDR2 FYNNEI. The CDR3 totals 14 residues. Trimming pared 8 bases from V and 3 bases from J, leaving 17 bases between. This CDR3 reads CASGGGPMNYEQYF. In DNA, the CDR3 is TGTGCCAGCGGGGGTGGACCGATGAACTACGAGCAGTACTTC.

This clonotype was detected ten times or more. The chain uses TRBV28 and TRBJ1-4, with D possibly matching TRBD1 (6 bases). Germline-derived CDR1 and CDR2 are MDHEN and SYDVKM. The germline V and J ends were trimmed by 4 bases and 8 bases, with 14 bases remaining between them. The CDR3 length is 14 residues. The CDR3 sequence is CASSSRRDNEKLFF. The CDR3 region has the DNA TGTGCCAGCAGTTCCCGGCGGGACAACGAAAAACTGTTTTTT. The variable domain in full, completed from reference TRBV28 and TRBJ1-4, reads DVKVTQSSRYLVKRTGEKVFLECVQDMDHENMFWYRQDPGLGLRLIYFSYDVKMKEKGDIPEGYSVSREKKERFSLILESASTNQTSMYLCASSSRRDNEKLFFGSGTQLSVL.

This clonotype turned up a few times. V is TRBV20-1 and J is TRBJ2-1, with TRBD1 matching over 8 bases. Losses at the gene ends were 5 bases for V and 6 bases for J; bases not matched to a gene: 6. The CDR3 is 13 amino acids. Germline V CDR1 and CDR2: DFQATT, SNEGSKA (reference sequence). The CDR3 sequence is CSARAGGGNEQFF. In nucleotides, the CDR3 is TGCAGTGCTCGGGCAGGGGGCGGCAATGAGCAGTTCTTC.

This clonotype has a handful of counts. The rearrangement uses TRBV30 and TRBJ2-5; 7 nucleotides match TRBD2. The CDR3 runs to 14 residues. Per germline, CDR1 GTSNPN and CDR2 SVGIG (reference sequence). Losses at the gene ends were 8 bases for V and 5 bases for J; bases not matched to a gene: 14. CDR3 nucleotides: TGTGCCAGCACCCAAGGCGCGGGAGTTGAGACCCAGTACTTC. Translating gives CASTQGAGVETQYF.

The sample holds many counts of this clonotype. The chain couples TRBV5-1 to TRBJ1-1; D gene unclear. This CDR3 contains 13 residues. The germline V gene has CDR1 SGHRS and CDR2 YFSETQ. V lost 7 bases, J lost 4 bases, and 14 bases lay in between. The CDR3 DNA sequence: TGCGCCAGCTCCCTCCCCGCGGGCACTGAAGCTTTCTTT. Residues: CASSLPAGTEAFF.